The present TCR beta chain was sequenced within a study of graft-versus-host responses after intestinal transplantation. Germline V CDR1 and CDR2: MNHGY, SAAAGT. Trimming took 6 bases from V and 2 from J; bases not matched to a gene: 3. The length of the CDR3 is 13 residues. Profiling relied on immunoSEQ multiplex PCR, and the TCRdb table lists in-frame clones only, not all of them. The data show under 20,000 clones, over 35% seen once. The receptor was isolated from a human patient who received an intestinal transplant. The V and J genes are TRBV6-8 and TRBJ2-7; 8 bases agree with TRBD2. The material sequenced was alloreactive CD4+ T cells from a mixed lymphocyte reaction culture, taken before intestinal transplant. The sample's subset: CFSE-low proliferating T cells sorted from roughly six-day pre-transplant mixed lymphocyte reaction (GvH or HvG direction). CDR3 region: CASRGTRTYEQYF. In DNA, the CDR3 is TGTGCCAGCAGGGGGACTAGAACCTACGAGCAGTACTTC.